At least ten counts were recorded for the clone carrying this T cell receptor (beta chain). Specified time point: blood at routine non-recurrence follow-up after resection. In each case, whole RNA from tumor, nontumor lung or frozen PBMC was sequenced unsorted. These data belong to a study of spatial heterogeneity in lung cancer. Germline V gene sequence: CDR1 DFQATT, CDR2 SNEGSKA (reference sequence). Between the trimmed V and J ends, which lost 4 bases and 5 bases, there was a span of 18 bases. The CDR3 spans 14 residues. TCRdb re-analysed the 5' RACE reads in MiXCR, keeping a single row per CDR3 protein. The data hold 51,000 or so distinct CDR3 sequences, with roughly 7.4% observed a single time.

The V and J genes are TRBV20-1 and TRBJ2-7; possible D gene TRBD2, 7 bases. The sample here was PBMCs, taken at follow-up. The sequence was collected from a female donor with early-stage non-small cell lung cancer. The CDR3 reads CSAIGLRGAHEQYF. DNA of the CDR3: TGCAGTGCTATTGGCCTACGGGGGGCCCACGAGCAGTACTTC.